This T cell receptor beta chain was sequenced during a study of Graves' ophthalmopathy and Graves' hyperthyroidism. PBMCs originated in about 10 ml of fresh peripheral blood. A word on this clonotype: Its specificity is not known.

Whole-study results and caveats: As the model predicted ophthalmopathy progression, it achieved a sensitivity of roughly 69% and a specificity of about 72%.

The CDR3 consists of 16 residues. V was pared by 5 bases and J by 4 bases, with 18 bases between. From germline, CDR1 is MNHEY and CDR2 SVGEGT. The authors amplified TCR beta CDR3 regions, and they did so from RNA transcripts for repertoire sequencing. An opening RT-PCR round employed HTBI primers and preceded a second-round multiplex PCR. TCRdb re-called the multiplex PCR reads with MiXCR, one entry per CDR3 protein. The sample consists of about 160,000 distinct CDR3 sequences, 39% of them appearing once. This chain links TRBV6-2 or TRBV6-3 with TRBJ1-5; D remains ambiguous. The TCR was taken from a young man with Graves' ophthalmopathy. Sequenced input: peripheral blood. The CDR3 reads CASSAIGRGINQPQHF. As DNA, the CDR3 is TGTGCCAGCAGTGCGATCGGACGTGGCATAAATCAGCCCCAGCATTTT.